This T cell receptor (beta chain) was obtained from a study of response to subunit inactivated influenza vaccine. Study results and caveats: Each seasonal flu vaccination may recruit only limited new T cells, authors suggested.

The germline V gene encodes CDR1 LNHNV and CDR2 YYDKDF (reference sequence). CDR3 length: 18 residues. J lost 2 bases, V lost 1 base, and 6 bases had no gene match. This clonotype has just a few counts. Its target is not known. A single record per CDR3 protein comes from TCRdb applying MiXCR to the RT-PCR reads. The sample yields about 540,000 distinct CDR3 sequences, less than 25% seen once. Separately, the same data were catalogued under a study of T cells expressing NK-cell markers. Per that paper: What made the TCR beta cDNA was 5'RACE template switching with UMIs. The TCR beta repertoires were obtained from sorted CD3+CD56+NKG2C+, CD3+CD56+NKG2C- and CD3+CD56-NKG2C+ T cells.

This specimen consisted of CD4+ T cells sorted from PBMCs, obtained 12 days after vaccination. V and J are TRBV15 and TRBJ2-2, with 11 nucleotides matching TRBD2. The TCR sequence derives from a man aged 50 or older who received an inactivated influenza vaccine. The chain's CDR3 is CATSRGIAGGHNTGELFF. The CDR3 DNA reads as TGTGCCACCAGCAGAGGAATAGCGGGGGGGCATAACACCGGGGAGCTGTTTTTT.